This T cell receptor beta chain was captured by sequencing in a study of blood T cell repertoires in COVID-19. The wider study: Acute and convalescent COVID-19 samples came from the United States, Italy and Spain. T cells, B-cell-depleted T cells, or PBMCs provided the cDNA or gDNA that served as material.

This CDR3 has 16 residues. Trimming left V 0 bases short and J 1 base short, with 11 bases between. CDR1 is MGHRA, CDR2 YSYEKL, per germline. Authors' processing steps: Estimation of nucleated cell counts relied on the amplification of reference gene primers. The method was immunoSEQ multiplex PCR; TCRdb's version includes in-frame clones alone and lacks a portion of them. D and trimming were read from the DNA, whereas the V and J calls and clone size are those reported in that table. The sample consists of roughly 380,000 clones, around 85% of them appearing once. The chain links TRBV4-1 to TRBJ2-3, with D perhaps matching TRBD1 (5 bases). The sample comprised peripheral blood. This receptor was taken from a woman aged 18-29 years with acute or convalescent COVID-19. The CDR3, as DNA: TGCGCCAGCAGCCAAGATACAACAGGAGGCACAGATACGCAGTATTTT. It translates to CASSQDTTGGTDTQYF.